This is a list of T cell receptor beta chains from one sample in a study of T cell responses to AZD1222 COVID-19 vaccine. Only in-frame clones appear in the TCRdb table, and some are missing; sequencing was by immunoSEQ multiplex PCR. In the table there are about 140,000 clones, about nine tenths of which are singletons. The sequences come from peripheral blood, collected on day 0 of AZD1222 vaccination. The source of these receptors is an adult in good health. The CDR3 runs from the conserved cysteine through the conserved F or W. Fields, in order: J gene, clone size, V gene, CDR3 length, D gene, CDR3 DNA, CDR3 protein. A D gene is named only where the DNA matches it firmly. Only some rows state a clone size, as once, few, many or a class for expanded clones.

J gene: TRBJ2-5; clone size: .; V gene: TRBV19; CDR3 length: 14; D gene: .; CDR3 DNA: TGTGCCAGTAGTAGCGACATACTCCAAGAGACCCAGTACTTC; CDR3 protein: CASSSDILQETQYF
J gene: TRBJ2-3; clone size: .; V gene: TRBV7-9; CDR3 length: 16; D gene: TRBD2; CDR3 DNA: TGTGCCAGCAGCGCACGACTAGCGCGACTCACAGATACGCAGTATTTT; CDR3 protein: CASSARLARLTDTQYF
J gene: TRBJ2-2; clone size: .; V gene: TRBV14; CDR3 length: 16; D gene: .; CDR3 DNA: TGTGCCAGCAGCCGGGGGACCACTCCGAACACCGGGGAGCTGTTTTTT; CDR3 protein: CASSRGTTPNTGELFF
J gene: TRBJ2-7; clone size: .; V gene: TRBV4-1; CDR3 length: 15; D gene: TRBD2; CDR3 DNA: TGCGCCAGCAGCCAAGATCAACTAGCGGGAGACGAGCAGTACTTC; CDR3 protein: CASSQDQLAGDEQYF
J gene: TRBJ2-1; clone size: .; V gene: TRBV2; CDR3 length: 11; D gene: TRBD2; CDR3 DNA: TGTGCCAGCAAGACTAGCGTTGAGCAGTTCTTC; CDR3 protein: CASKTSVEQFF
J gene: TRBJ2-2; clone size: .; V gene: TRBV24-1; CDR3 length: 14; D gene: .; CDR3 DNA: TGTGCCACCAGTGATTCCCAGGGCACCGGGGAGCTGTTTTTT; CDR3 protein: CATSDSQGTGELFF
J gene: TRBJ1-3; clone size: .; V gene: TRBV6-5; CDR3 length: 16; D gene: .; CDR3 DNA: TGTGCCAGCAGTTACTCTCGGGGGAGCTCTGGAAACACCATATATTTT; CDR3 protein: CASSYSRGSSGNTIYF
J gene: TRBJ1-1; clone size: .; V gene: TRBV7-9; CDR3 length: 13; D gene: .; CDR3 DNA: TGTGCCAGCAGCGAAGCGGGGGGCACTGAAGCTTTCTTT; CDR3 protein: CASSEAGGTEAFF
J gene: TRBJ2-1; clone size: .; V gene: TRBV2; CDR3 length: 15; D gene: .; CDR3 DNA: TGTGCCAGCAGGCTCCCGGGATTTTCCTACAATGAGCAGTTCTTC; CDR3 protein: CASRLPGFSYNEQFF
J gene: TRBJ2-1; clone size: .; V gene: TRBV24-1; CDR3 length: 20; D gene: TRBD2; CDR3 DNA: TGTGCCACCAGTGGAGTAAGTCCTGCAGCGGGACTAGCACTATACAATGAGCAGTTCTTC; CDR3 protein: CATSGVSPAAGLALYNEQFF
J gene: TRBJ2-5; clone size: once; V gene: TRBV6-2/TRBV6-3; CDR3 length: 15; D gene: .; CDR3 DNA: TGTGCCAGCAGTTTCCACAGGCGTACCCCCAAGACCCAGTACTTC; CDR3 protein: CASSFHRRTPKTQYF
J gene: TRBJ2-2; clone size: .; V gene: TRBV5-1; CDR3 length: 15; D gene: TRBD1; CDR3 DNA: TGCGCCAGCAGCCCCCGGGACAGGGCCACCGGGGAGCTGTTTTTT; CDR3 protein: CASSPRDRATGELFF
J gene: TRBJ2-1; clone size: .; V gene: TRBV5-1; CDR3 length: 16; D gene: TRBD2; CDR3 DNA: TGCGCCAGCAGCTTGGTGGCGGGAGTGGCCTACAATGAGCAGTTCTTC; CDR3 protein: CASSLVAGVAYNEQFF
J gene: TRBJ1-2; clone size: .; V gene: TRBV9; CDR3 length: 15; D gene: .; CDR3 DNA: TGTGCCAGCAGCGGGGAACAGGGTTTTGCCTATGGCTACACCTTC; CDR3 protein: CASSGEQGFAYGYTF
J gene: TRBJ2-7; clone size: few; V gene: TRBV18; CDR3 length: 15; D gene: .; CDR3 DNA: TGTGCCAGCTCACCTTCGGGCGGGGTATCCTACGAGCAGTACTTC; CDR3 protein: CASSPSGGVSYEQYF
J gene: TRBJ2-7; clone size: once; V gene: TRBV25-1; CDR3 length: 13; D gene: .; CDR3 DNA: TGTGCCAGCAGTGGCCTCCGGCTAGCCGAGCAGTACTTC; CDR3 protein: CASSGLRLAEQYF
J gene: TRBJ1-5; clone size: .; V gene: TRBV6-5; CDR3 length: 12; D gene: .; CDR3 DNA: TGTGCCAGCAGGGACGGCAATCAGCCCCAGCATTTT; CDR3 protein: CASRDGNQPQHF
J gene: TRBJ1-3; clone size: many; V gene: TRBV4-1; CDR3 length: 18; D gene: .; CDR3 DNA: TGCGCCAGCAGCCAATCCCCCGTGCGTGCCGGCTCTGGAAACACCATATATTTT; CDR3 protein: CASSQSPVRAGSGNTIYF
J gene: TRBJ1-1; clone size: .; V gene: TRBV7-8; CDR3 length: 14; D gene: .; CDR3 DNA: TGTGCCAGCAGCTTAGGAGGGAGAGGGACTGAAGCTTTCTTT; CDR3 protein: CASSLGGRGTEAFF
J gene: TRBJ1-1; clone size: .; V gene: TRBV6-5; CDR3 length: 13; D gene: .; CDR3 DNA: TGTGCCAGCAGGGCCATAATGAACACTGAAGCTTTCTTT; CDR3 protein: CASRAIMNTEAFF
J gene: TRBJ1-1; clone size: .; V gene: TRBV3-1/TRBV3-2; CDR3 length: 16; D gene: .; CDR3 DNA: TGTGCCAGCAGCCTCTTAGCCCCTACGGTGAACACTGAAGCTTTCTTT; CDR3 protein: CASSLLAPTVNTEAFF
J gene: TRBJ1-2; clone size: .; V gene: TRBV9; CDR3 length: 15; D gene: TRBD1; CDR3 DNA: TGTGCCAGCAGCGGCCGCCCGGGACAGGTGAAAGGCTACACCTTC; CDR3 protein: CASSGRPGQVKGYTF
J gene: TRBJ2-1; clone size: .; V gene: TRBV24-1; CDR3 length: 20; D gene: TRBD2; CDR3 DNA: TGTGCCACCAGTGATACGGCTAGCGGGAGATTTGGTTCGGGCTACAATGAGCAGTTCTTC; CDR3 protein: CATSDTASGRFGSGYNEQFF
J gene: TRBJ2-3; clone size: .; V gene: TRBV7-2; CDR3 length: 12; D gene: .; CDR3 DNA: TGTGCCAGCAGCTCCGCGGCAGATACGCAGTATTTT; CDR3 protein: CASSSAADTQYF
J gene: TRBJ1-2; clone size: .; V gene: TRBV13; CDR3 length: 13; D gene: TRBD1; CDR3 DNA: TGTGCCAGCAGCTTGGGGACAGGGGGAGGCTACACCTTC; CDR3 protein: CASSLGTGGGYTF
J gene: TRBJ2-7; clone size: once; V gene: TRBV10-3; CDR3 length: 14; D gene: TRBD1; CDR3 DNA: TGTGCCATCAGTGAGGCCCCGACAGGGGACGAGCAGTACTTC; CDR3 protein: CAISEAPTGDEQYF
J gene: TRBJ2-2; clone size: .; V gene: TRBV19; CDR3 length: 18; D gene: TRBD2; CDR3 DNA: TGTGCCAGTAGTATAGGGGGACTAGCGGGAGGAGCCCCCGGGGAGCTGTTTTTT; CDR3 protein: CASSIGGLAGGAPGELFF
J gene: TRBJ2-3; clone size: .; V gene: TRBV6-5; CDR3 length: 15; D gene: TRBD2; CDR3 DNA: TGTGCCAGCAGTTACACTAGCGGGAGGACAGATACGCAGTATTTT; CDR3 protein: CASSYTSGRTDTQYF
J gene: TRBJ1-5; clone size: .; V gene: TRBV6-2/TRBV6-3; CDR3 length: 14; D gene: .; CDR3 DNA: TGTGCCAGCAGCCAGACAACGGGTAATCAGCCCCAGCATTTT; CDR3 protein: CASSQTTGNQPQHF
J gene: TRBJ2-7; clone size: .; V gene: TRBV3-1/TRBV3-2; CDR3 length: 11; D gene: .; CDR3 DNA: TGTGCCAGCAGCCAAGCGGGTGAGCAGTACTTC; CDR3 protein: CASSQAGEQYF
J gene: TRBJ1-4; clone size: .; V gene: TRBV4-1; CDR3 length: 13; D gene: .; CDR3 DNA: TGCGCCAGCAGCACGCCGCTGAATGAAAAACTGTTTTTT; CDR3 protein: CASSTPLNEKLFF
J gene: TRBJ2-2; clone size: .; V gene: TRBV11-3; CDR3 length: 13; D gene: .; CDR3 DNA: TGTGCCAGCAGCTTAGCGGGAACCGGGGAGCTGTTTTTT; CDR3 protein: CASSLAGTGELFF
J gene: TRBJ2-7; clone size: once; V gene: TRBV9; CDR3 length: 18; D gene: TRBD2; CDR3 DNA: TGTGCCAGCAACCCAGGTTTTGGCGGGGGTGGAGATTCCTACGAGCAGTACTTC; CDR3 protein: CASNPGFGGGGDSYEQYF
J gene: TRBJ2-7; clone size: .; V gene: TRBV7-9; CDR3 length: 12; D gene: .; CDR3 DNA: TGTGCCAGCAGCTCCCGTGGGTACGAGCAGTACTTC; CDR3 protein: CASSSRGYEQYF
J gene: TRBJ2-7; clone size: .; V gene: TRBV7-2; CDR3 length: 12; D gene: .; CDR3 DNA: TGTGCCAGCAGCTTAGATTTTGACGAGCAGTACTTC; CDR3 protein: CASSLDFDEQYF